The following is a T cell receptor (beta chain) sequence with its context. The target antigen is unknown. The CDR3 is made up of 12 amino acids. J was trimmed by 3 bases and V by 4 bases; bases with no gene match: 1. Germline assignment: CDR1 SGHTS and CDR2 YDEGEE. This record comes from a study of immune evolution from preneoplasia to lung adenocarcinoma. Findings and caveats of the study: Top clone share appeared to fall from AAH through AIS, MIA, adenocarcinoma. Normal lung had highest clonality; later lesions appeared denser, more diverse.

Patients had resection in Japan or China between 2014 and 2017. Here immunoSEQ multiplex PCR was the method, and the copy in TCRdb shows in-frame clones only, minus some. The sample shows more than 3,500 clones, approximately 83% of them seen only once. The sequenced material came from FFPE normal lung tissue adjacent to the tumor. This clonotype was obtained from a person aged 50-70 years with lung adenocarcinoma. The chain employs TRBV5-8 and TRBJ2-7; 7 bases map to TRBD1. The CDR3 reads CASSRDSYEQYF. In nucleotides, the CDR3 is TGTGCCAGCAGCCGGGACAGCTACGAGCAGTACTTC.